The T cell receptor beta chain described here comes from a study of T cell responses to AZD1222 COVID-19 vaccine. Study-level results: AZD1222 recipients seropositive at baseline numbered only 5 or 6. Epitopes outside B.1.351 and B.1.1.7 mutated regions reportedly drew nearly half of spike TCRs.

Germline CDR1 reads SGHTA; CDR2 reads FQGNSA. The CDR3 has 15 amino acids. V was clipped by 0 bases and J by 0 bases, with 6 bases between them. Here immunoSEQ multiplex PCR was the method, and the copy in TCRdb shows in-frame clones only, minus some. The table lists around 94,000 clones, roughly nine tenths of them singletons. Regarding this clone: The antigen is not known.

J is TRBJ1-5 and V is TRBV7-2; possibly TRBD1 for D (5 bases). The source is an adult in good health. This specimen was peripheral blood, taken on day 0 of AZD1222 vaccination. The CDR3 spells CASSLAGVSNQPQHF. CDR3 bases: TGTGCCAGCAGCTTAGCAGGGGTTAGCAATCAGCCCCAGCATTTT.